This T cell receptor (beta chain) stems from a study of sequential checkpoint blockade in melanoma. Study context: DNA from some 84 pretreatment tumor samples underwent TCRβ immunosequencing. Findings of the study overall: PD-L1 staining and CD8+ counts, not mutational load, tracked tumor T-cell clonality. Clinical benefit was about 30 times likelier when tumor T-cell fraction and clonality increased.

Treatment reported: randomized to nivolumab then ipilimumab (arm A) or the reverse (arm B). Looked up from germline, CDR1 is ENHRY and CDR2 is SYGVKD. This CDR3 spans 14 amino acids. Trimming pared 8 bases from V and 2 bases from J, leaving 15 bases between. The data were produced by immunoSEQ multiplex PCR, yet TCRdb's version contains in-frame clones alone and is incomplete. The data hold nearly 9,000 clones, with approximately 22% observed a single time. This clone has a handful of counts. No antigen is known for it. The chain links TRBV10-3 to TRBJ1-2; perhaps TRBD1 as D (6 bases). The clonotype comes from a human donor with melanoma. The sequences come from tumor tissue (inferred from file names), collected from a patient given nivolumab and ipilimumab in sequence. Written as DNA, the CDR3 is TGTGCCATCGGGCCCCGAACAGGGAACTATGGCTACACCTTC. Translating it yields CAIGPRTGNYGYTF.